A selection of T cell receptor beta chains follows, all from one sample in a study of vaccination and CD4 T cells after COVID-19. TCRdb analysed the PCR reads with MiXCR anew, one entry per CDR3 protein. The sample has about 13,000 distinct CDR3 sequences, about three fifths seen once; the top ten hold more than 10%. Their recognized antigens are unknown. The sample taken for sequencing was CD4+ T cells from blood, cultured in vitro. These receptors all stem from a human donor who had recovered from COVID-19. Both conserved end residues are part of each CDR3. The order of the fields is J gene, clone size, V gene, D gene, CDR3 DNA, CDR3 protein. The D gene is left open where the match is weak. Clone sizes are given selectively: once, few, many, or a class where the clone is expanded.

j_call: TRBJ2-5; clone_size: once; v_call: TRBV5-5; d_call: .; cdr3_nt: TGTGCCAGCAGCGGATCGGGACAAGAGACCCAGTACTTC; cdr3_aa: CASSGSGQETQYF
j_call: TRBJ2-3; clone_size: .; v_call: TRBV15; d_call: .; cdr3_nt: TGTGCCACCAGCAGAGTGTTGGGGGCGTCGGGGGATACGCAGTATTTT; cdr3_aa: CATSRVLGASGDTQYF
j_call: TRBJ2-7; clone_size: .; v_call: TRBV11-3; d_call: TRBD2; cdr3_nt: TGTGCCAGCAGCCGCGGGAGGGGTGAGTTCGAGCAGTACTTC; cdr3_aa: CASSRGRGEFEQYF
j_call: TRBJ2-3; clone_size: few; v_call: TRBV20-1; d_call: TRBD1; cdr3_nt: TGCAGTGCTAGAAGGGGACAGACTAGCACAGATACGCAGTATTTT; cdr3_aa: CSARRGQTSTDTQYF
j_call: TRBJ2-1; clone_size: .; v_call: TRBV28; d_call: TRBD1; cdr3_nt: TGTGCCAGCAGTACCGGGACAGGGGTCTACAATGAGCAGTTCTTC; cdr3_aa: CASSTGTGVYNEQFF
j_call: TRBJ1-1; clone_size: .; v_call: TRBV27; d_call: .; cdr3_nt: TGTGCCAGCAGTCTTAAAGCTTCAGGGGCGGGAACTGAAGCTTTCTTT; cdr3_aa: CASSLKASGAGTEAFF
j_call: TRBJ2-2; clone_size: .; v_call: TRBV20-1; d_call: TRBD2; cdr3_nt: TGCAGTGCTAGGGGACTAGCGGGAGGGGTCGGGGAGCTGTTTTTT; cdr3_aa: CSARGLAGGVGELFF
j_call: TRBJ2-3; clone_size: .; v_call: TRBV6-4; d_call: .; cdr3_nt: TGTGCCAGCAGTGACTCGTTCGGGGGTGGCGGCACAGATACGCAGTATTTT; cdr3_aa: CASSDSFGGGGTDTQYF
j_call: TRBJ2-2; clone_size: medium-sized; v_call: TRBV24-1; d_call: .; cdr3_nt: TGTGCCACCAGTGATTTCGAGGGTTCGAACACCGGGGAGCTGTTTTTT; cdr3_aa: CATSDFEGSNTGELFF
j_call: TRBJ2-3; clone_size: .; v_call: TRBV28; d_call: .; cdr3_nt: TGTGCCAGCTGGGAGAACACAGATACGCAGTATTTT; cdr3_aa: CASWENTDTQYF
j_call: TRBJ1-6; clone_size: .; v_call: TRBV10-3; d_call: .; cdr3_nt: TGTGCCATTGCCCGGGACACATATAATTCACCCCTCCACTTT; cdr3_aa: CAIARDTYNSPLHF
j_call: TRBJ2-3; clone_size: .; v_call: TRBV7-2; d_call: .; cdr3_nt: TGTGCCAGCAGCCGCCAAACAGGGAATCCAGATACGCAGTATTTT; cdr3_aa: CASSRQTGNPDTQYF
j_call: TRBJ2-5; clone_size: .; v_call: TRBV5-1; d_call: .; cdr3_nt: TGCGCCAGCAGCTCGCCGTACGGGGGCGAAGAGACCCAGTACTTC; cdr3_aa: CASSSPYGGEETQYF
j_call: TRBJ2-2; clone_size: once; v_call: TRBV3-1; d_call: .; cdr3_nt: TGTGCCAGCAGCCAAGGGGCAGGGGAGCTGTTTTTT; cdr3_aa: CASSQGAGELFF
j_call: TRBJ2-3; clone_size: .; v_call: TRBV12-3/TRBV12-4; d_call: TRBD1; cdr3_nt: TGTGCCAGCAGCCAGGGGGCGAAGGGCACAGATACGCAGTATTTT; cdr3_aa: CASSQGAKGTDTQYF
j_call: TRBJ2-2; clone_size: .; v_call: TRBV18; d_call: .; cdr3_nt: TGTGCCAGCTCACCCAGGGGCGTCGGCACCGGGGAGCTGTTTTTT; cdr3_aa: CASSPRGVGTGELFF
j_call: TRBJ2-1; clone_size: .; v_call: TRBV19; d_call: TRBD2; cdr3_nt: TGTGCCAGTAGTACCGGGACTAGCAGATACAATGAGCAGTTCTTC; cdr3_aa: CASSTGTSRYNEQFF
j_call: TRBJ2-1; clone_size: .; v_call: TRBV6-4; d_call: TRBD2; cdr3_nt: TGTGCCAGCAGTGACTCGGCGGGAGGTATGGATGAGCAGTTCTTC; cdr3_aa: CASSDSAGGMDEQFF
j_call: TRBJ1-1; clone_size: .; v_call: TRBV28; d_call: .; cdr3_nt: TGTGCCAGCAGTTTATTCATGAGGGAGGGCACTGAAGCTTTCTTT; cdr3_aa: CASSLFMREGTEAFF
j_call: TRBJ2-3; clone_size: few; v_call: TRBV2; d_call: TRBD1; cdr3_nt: TGTGCCAGCAGTCCCGGACAGGGATTTAGCACAGATACGCAGTATTTT; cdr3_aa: CASSPGQGFSTDTQYF
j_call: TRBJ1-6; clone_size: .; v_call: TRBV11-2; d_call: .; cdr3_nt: TGTGCCAGCAGCTCGGATAATTCACCCCTCCACTTT; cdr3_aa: CASSSDNSPLHF
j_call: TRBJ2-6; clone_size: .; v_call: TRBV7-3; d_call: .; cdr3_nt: TGTGCCAGCAGCTTAATGCTCTCTGGAAGGGCCAACGTCCTGACTTTC; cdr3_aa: CASSLMLSGRANVLTF
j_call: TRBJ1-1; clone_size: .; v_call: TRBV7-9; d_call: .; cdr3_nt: TGTGCCAGCAGCCCCCTAACTGAAGCTTTCTTT; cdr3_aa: CASSPLTEAFF
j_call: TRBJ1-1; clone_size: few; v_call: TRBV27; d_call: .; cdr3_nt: TGTGCCAGCAGTTTAGGGGGGTTTATTGAAGCTTTCTTT; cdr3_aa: CASSLGGFIEAFF
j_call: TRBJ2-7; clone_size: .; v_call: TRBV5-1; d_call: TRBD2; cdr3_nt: TGCGCCAGCAGCTTGGCCGGGACTAGCGGGAGCAACTACGAGCAGTACTTC; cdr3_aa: CASSLAGTSGSNYEQYF
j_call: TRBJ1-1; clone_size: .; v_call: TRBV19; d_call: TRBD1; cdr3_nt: TGTGCCAGTACGGGACAGGGATTCGCGAACACTGAAGCTTTCTTT; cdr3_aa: CASTGQGFANTEAFF
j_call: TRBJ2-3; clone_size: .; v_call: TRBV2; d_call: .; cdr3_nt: TGTGCCAGCAGTGCTGGCTATACGCAGTATTTT; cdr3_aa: CASSAGYTQYF
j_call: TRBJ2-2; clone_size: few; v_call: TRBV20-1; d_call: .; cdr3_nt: TGCAGTGCTCCCGGGGGCAGTTATCGCACCGGGGAGCTGTTTTTT; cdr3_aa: CSAPGGSYRTGELFF
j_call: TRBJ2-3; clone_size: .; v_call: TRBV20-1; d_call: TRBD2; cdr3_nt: TGCAGTGCTAGAGATTTCCGTACTAGCGGGACAGCTAGCACAGATACGCAGTATTTT; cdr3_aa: CSARDFRTSGTASTDTQYF
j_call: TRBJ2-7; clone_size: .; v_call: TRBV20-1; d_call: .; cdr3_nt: TGCAGTGCTTTCCTCCCGGGATCACACCGGCAGTACTTC; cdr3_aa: CSAFLPGSHRQYF
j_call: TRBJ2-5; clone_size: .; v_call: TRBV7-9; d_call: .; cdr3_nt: TGTGCCAGCAGCCCCGAATTCCAAGAGACCCAGTACTTC; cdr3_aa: CASSPEFQETQYF
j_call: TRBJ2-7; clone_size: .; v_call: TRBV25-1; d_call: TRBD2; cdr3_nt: TGTGCCAGCAGTGAAAGACTAGCGGGATCCGAGCAGTACTTC; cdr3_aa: CASSERLAGSEQYF
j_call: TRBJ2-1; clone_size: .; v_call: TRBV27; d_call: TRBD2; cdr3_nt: TGTGCCAGCAGTTCGGTTGGCGGGAGGGGAAGCTCCTACAATGAGCAGTTCTTC; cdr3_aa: CASSSVGGRGSSYNEQFF
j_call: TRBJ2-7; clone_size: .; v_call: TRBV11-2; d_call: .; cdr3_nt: TGTGCCAGCAGCCGGGGGTACGAGCAGTACTTC; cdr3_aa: CASSRGYEQYF
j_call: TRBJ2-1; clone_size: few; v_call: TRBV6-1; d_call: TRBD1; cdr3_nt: TGTGCCAGCAGCGGACAGGCCGACTCCTACAATGAGCAGTTCTTC; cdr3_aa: CASSGQADSYNEQFF